The following is a T cell receptor beta chain sequence with its context. Its target is not known. With 4 bases removed from V and 7 bases from J, the gap between germline ends came to 14 bases. The CDR3 runs to 12 residues. Germline V gives CDR1 DFQATT, CDR2 SNEGSKA (reference sequence). TCRdb reprocessed the 5' RACE reads via MiXCR and lists one record per CDR3 protein. Here the sample spans around 410,000 distinct CDR3 sequences, less than 25% being singletons. The entry originates in a study of T-cell memory formation after mild COVID-19. Study details: Largely, the TCR clusters proved donor specific. Overall study results and limits: Day 15 to 85 contracting clones showed balanced CD4/CD8; later expanders leaned CD4+.

Input material: PBMCs or a T cell subset sorted from them (not recorded which). The V call is TRBV20-1, the J call TRBJ2-7; the D gene is possibly TRBD1 (6 bases). The sequence was collected from an adult woman who had mild COVID-19 (a few samples of this study predate the infection). Cell type and time point are not known. The chain's CDR3 is CSAMNPTGEQYF. The DNA for the CDR3 is TGCAGTGCTATGAACCCAACAGGGGAGCAGTACTTC.